The 24 T cell receptor beta chains given below trace back to one sample, sequenced in a study of shared clonotypes between healthy human individuals. Naive CD8 cells, CD45RO-negative and positively selected for CCR7, excluded terminally differentiated effector memory CD45RA+ cells. The protocol was immunoSEQ multiplex PCR, while the TCRdb copy is restricted to in-frame clones and leaves out a portion. The data hold some 2.1 million clones, with just over 90% observed a single time. Material: naive CD8+ T cells from PBMCs. The receptors were sampled from a man younger than 30 in good health. Some clones in this sample may be carry-over from other donors' samples.

V and J are TRBV10-3 and TRBJ1-2; 8 bases map to TRBD1. From germline, CDR1 is ENHRY and CDR2 SYGVKD. The junction had 10 bases not matched to a gene; V was cut back by 7 bases and J by 3 bases. This CDR3 has 15 amino acids. As DNA, the CDR3 is TGTGCCATCAACCCGACAGGGGAAGAGCACTATGGCTACACCTTC. This translates into CAINPTGEEHYGYTF.

This chain uses TRBV13 with TRBJ2-7; TRBD1 is a possible D gene (5 bases). CDR1 is PRHDT, CDR2 FYEKMQ, per germline (reference sequence). The CDR3 extends over 16 amino acids. Trimming pared 5 bases from V and 5 bases from J, leaving 22 bases between. CDR3 coding DNA: TGTGCCAGCAGCGTAGTGAGGACATCCCTATCCCACGAGCAGTACTTC. Protein sequence: CASSVVRTSLSHEQYF. The entire variable domain, with the rest obtained from reference TRBV13 and TRBJ2-7, is as follows: AAGVIQSPRHLIKEKRETATLKCYPIPRHDTVYWYQQGPGQDPQFLISFYEKMQSDKGSIPDRFSAQQFSDYHSELNMSSLELGDSALYFCASSVVRTSLSHEQYFGPGTRLTVT.

In the case of this clone: Other DNA sequences in the sample encode the same CDR3. The genes are TRBV7-9 and TRBJ2-7, with D unclear. CDR1 is SEHNR and CDR2 is FQNEAQ in the germline V gene (reference sequence). This CDR3 is 11 amino acids long. The germline V and J ends were trimmed by 5 bases and 7 bases, with 9 bases remaining between them. The CDR3, as DNA: TGTGCCAGCAGCGCAGGTGGAGAGCAGTACTTC. It translates to CASSAGGEQYF.

The chain uses TRBV6-1 and TRBJ2-7; TRBD1 matches at 9 bases. Germline V lookup: CDR1 MNHNS, CDR2 SASEGT. The CDR3 runs to 17 residues. V trimming: 1 base; J trimming: 3 bases; junction bases outside the gene matches: 10. CDR3 protein: CASSEGGRDRVIYEQYF. The CDR3 DNA sequence: TGTGCCAGCAGTGAAGGGGGCCGGGACAGGGTCATCTACGAGCAGTACTTC.

The chain uses TRBV15 and TRBJ1-2; D ambiguous. Between the trimmed V and J ends, which lost 5 bases and 0 bases, there was a span of 13 bases. There are 15 residues in the CDR3. CDR1 and CDR2 (germline): LNHNV, YYDKDF (reference sequence). For the CDR3, the DNA is TGTGCCACCAGCTCTGGGTCCGACACTAACTATGGCTACACCTTC. Translation: CATSSGSDTNYGYTF.

A word on this clone: Other DNA sequences from this sample encode an identical CDR3 as well. The chain links TRBV7-3 to TRBJ1-1, with D possibly matching TRBD1 (5 bases). Germline V lookup: CDR1 SGHTA, CDR2 FQGTGA. V lost 4 bases, J lost 3 bases, and 12 bases lay in between. The CDR3 is made up of 14 amino acids. CDR3 nucleotide sequence: TGTGCCAGCAGCTGGTCAGGGAGGGACACTGAAGCTTTCTTT. It codes for CASSWSGRDTEAFF.

This rearrangement joins TRBV7-7 to TRBJ2-1; tentatively, D is TRBD1 (6 bases). CDR1 and CDR2 (germline): SSHAT, FNYEAQ (reference sequence). This CDR3 contains 15 residues. The V gene lost 1 base and the J gene lost 5 bases, with 12 bases spanning the gap. The CDR3 DNA is TGTGCCAGCAGCTTAGGTGGGGGCGCCCACAATGAGCAGTTCTTC. It is translated as CASSLGGGAHNEQFF.

J is TRBJ2-1 and V is TRBV7-3, with 8 bases that match TRBD2. CDR3 length equals 16 residues. Germline V CDR1 and CDR2: SGHTA, FQGTGA. The ends lost 1 base at V and 3 bases at J; junction bases unmatched: 5. The CDR3 loop is CASSLIGGTSYNEQFF. CDR3 bases: TGTGCCAGCAGCTTAATTGGTGGGACTAGCTACAATGAGCAGTTCTTC.

This clone came up once. Other nucleotide sequences from this sample produce the same CDR3. The gene calls are TRBV27 and TRBJ1-5, with D unresolved. Germline lookup yields CDR1 MNHEY and CDR2 SMNVEV (reference sequence). This CDR3 region has 12 residues. V lost 1 base and J lost 6, with 4 bases in between. The DNA for the CDR3 is TGTGCCAGCAGTTTATATGGTCAGCCCCAGCATTTT. Translation gives CASSLYGQPQHF.

The chain uses TRBV15 and TRBJ2-2, with 7 bases that match TRBD1. The germline CDR1 and CDR2 sequences are LNHNV and YYDKDF (reference sequence). The CDR3 totals 13 residues. The chain's CDR3 is CATGDRSTGELFF. DNA for the CDR3: TGTGCTACCGGGGACAGAAGTACCGGGGAGCTGTTTTTT.

The chain couples TRBV15 to TRBJ2-4; 7 bases align to TRBD2. The CDR3 spans 15 residues. CDR1 and CDR2 from the germline V gene are LNHNV and YYDKDF (reference sequence). The junction had 10 bases not matched to a gene; V was cut back by 3 bases and J by 8 bases. The DNA for the CDR3 is TGTGCCACCAGCAGCCGAGCGGGACGGGGGGACATTCAGTACTTC. It translates to CATSSRAGRGDIQYF.

The rearrangement joins TRBV5-1 to TRBJ2-7, with 8 positions matching TRBD1. Looked up from germline, CDR1 is SGHRS and CDR2 is YFSETQ. The CDR3 consists of 15 residues. J gave up 4 bases and V 0 bases, and 6 bases lay outside the gene matches. CDR3 coding DNA: TGCGCCAGCAGCTTGGAGACAGGGGTATCTTACGAGCAGTACTTC. Its protein product is CASSLETGVSYEQYF.

The chain links TRBV30 to TRBJ1-1; unclear D gene. Trimming stripped 2 bases from V and 2 bases from J, with 3 bases between. The CDR3 has 11 residues. In germline, CDR1 is GTSNPN, CDR2 SVGIG (reference sequence). The CDR3 DNA follows: TGTGCCTGGAGTTTCAACACTGAAGCTTTCTTT. Protein: CAWSFNTEAFF.

V gene TRBV28 combines with J gene TRBJ1-5, with D tentatively TRBD1 (6 bases). The V gene's germline CDR1 is MDHEN and CDR2 SYDVKM. Deletions cut 6 bases from V and 2 bases from J, with 17 bases between. This CDR3 is built from 16 residues. The chain's CDR3 is CASRGWGGTGNQPQHF. The CDR3 DNA is TGTGCCAGCAGGGGATGGGGGGGCACTGGCAATCAGCCCCAGCATTTT.

V gene TRBV5-1 combines with J gene TRBJ2-7, with 9 nucleotides matching TRBD2. The V segment lost 4 bases and the J segment 0 bases; nucleotides outside the gene matches: 8. Germline V gene data show CDR1 as SGHRS and CDR2 as YFSETQ. The CDR3 is 16 residues long. The chain's CDR3 is CASSPDGLAYSYEQYF. CDR3 in DNA: TGCGCCAGCAGCCCGGACGGACTAGCGTACTCCTACGAGCAGTACTTC. The variable domain in full, with the rest retrieved from reference TRBV5-1 and TRBJ2-7, is KAGVTQTPRYLIKTRGQQVTLSCSPISGHRSVSWYQQTPGQGLQFLFEYFSETQRNKGNFPGRFSGRQFSNSRSEMNVSTLELGDSALYLCASSPDGLAYSYEQYFGPGTRLTVT.

CDR3 region: CASSVHPGTSGVGELFF. CDR3 coding DNA: TGTGCCAGCAGCGTACACCCAGGGACTAGCGGAGTCGGGGAGCTGTTTTTT. The chain has TRBV9 and TRBJ2-2, with 11 nucleotides matching TRBD2. Unmatched junction bases numbered 9, after V lost 1 base and J lost 7 bases. The V gene's germline CDR1 is SGDLS and CDR2 YYNGEE. The CDR3 is 17 amino acids.

The chain joins TRBV30 to TRBJ2-7, with unresolved D. There are 11 residues in the CDR3. Between the trimmed V and J ends, which lost 0 bases and 5 bases, there was a span of 5 bases. Germline V gene data show CDR1 as GTSNPN and CDR2 as SVGIG (reference sequence). CDR3 amino acids: CAWSVSNEQYF. For the CDR3, the DNA is TGTGCCTGGAGTGTGTCCAACGAGCAGTACTTC.

Regarding this clone: Other DNA sequences within the sample encode an identical CDR3. The chain recombines TRBV5-1 with TRBJ2-7; D possibly corresponds to TRBD2 (5 bases). V was cut by 1 base and J by 6 bases, with 11 bases left in between. Germline CDR1 is SGHRS and CDR2 is YFSETQ. This CDR3 is 13 amino acids long. CDR3 DNA: TGCGCCAGCAGCTTGCTCGCAGGAGGCGAGCAGTACTTC. Translated, it gives CASSLLAGGEQYF.

The V gene is TRBV9, the J gene TRBJ2-1; 8 nucleotides match TRBD2. From germline, CDR1 is SGDLS and CDR2 YYNGEE. V trimming: 3 bases; J trimming: 3 bases; junction bases outside the gene matches: 14. This CDR3 is 18 amino acids long. CDR3 sequence (DNA): TGTGCCAGCAGCGAGCAAGGTGGAGCGGGAGTAGTCTACAATGAGCAGTTCTTC. This translates into CASSEQGGAGVVYNEQFF.

The rearrangement links TRBV9 to TRBJ1-1; tentative D call: TRBD1 (5 bases). Per germline, CDR1 SGDLS and CDR2 YYNGEE. V shed 2 bases and J shed 5 bases, with 16 bases lying between them. The CDR3 totals 15 residues. Written as DNA, the CDR3 is TGTGCCAGCAGCGTCCCGGGACTCGGGGGGACTGAAGCTTTCTTT. Translated: CASSVPGLGGTEAFF.

This clone was seen a handful of times. The V and J genes are TRBV28 and TRBJ1-5; D is uncertain. CDR1 is MDHEN, CDR2 SYDVKM, per germline. Trimming took 1 base from V and 2 from J, leaving 9 bases between them. This CDR3 has 15 amino acids. CDR3 nucleotide sequence: TGTGCCAGCAGTTTATCCGGTAATGGCAATCAGCCCCAGCATTTT. It is translated as CASSLSGNGNQPQHF.

V and J are TRBV5-8 and TRBJ1-2, with D maybe TRBD1 (6 bases). This CDR3 spans 15 amino acids. Germline CDR1 SGHTS, CDR2 YDEGEE. The germline V and J ends were trimmed by 4 bases and 2 bases, with 15 bases remaining between them. The CDR3 DNA sequence: TGTGCCAGCAGCCCAGACAGCGGGGGCAACTATGGCTACACCTTC. Translated, it gives CASSPDSGGNYGYTF.

J is TRBJ1-1 and V is TRBV29-1; D may be TRBD1 (5 bases). Germline V gene sequence: CDR1 SQVTM, CDR2 ANQGSEA. Trimming took 4 bases from V and 1 from J, leaving 19 bases between them. The CDR3 totals 16 residues. The CDR3 coding sequence is TGCAGCGTTGTAAGGGGAACGAGACAGAAGAACACTGAAGCTTTCTTT. Protein: CSVVRGTRQKNTEAFF.

This clone was observed once. The DNA for the CDR3 is TGTGCCAGCAGCTTAACTGGGGGTAGCGGGAGGGCCGCGTCCTACAATGAGCAGTTCTTC. Its protein product is CASSLTGGSGRAASYNEQFF. This sequence joins TRBV7-3 and TRBJ2-1; 11 bases fit TRBD2. Germline V gene data show CDR1 as SGHTA and CDR2 as FQGTGA. The CDR3 is made up of 20 amino acids. Trimming took 0 bases from V and 1 from J; bases not matched to a gene: 11. Complete variable domain (other parts from reference TRBV7-3 and TRBJ2-1): GAGVSQTPSNKVTEKGKYVELRCDPISGHTALYWYRQSLGQGPEFLIYFQGTGAADDSGLPNDRFFAVRPEGSVSTLKIQRTERGDSAVYLCASSLTGGSGRAASYNEQFFGPGTRLTVL.